These T cell receptor beta chains were read from a single sample in a study of blood T cell repertoires in COVID-19. Sequencing used immunoSEQ multiplex PCR; TCRdb keeps in-frame clones, though not all of them. The sample holds around 210,000 clones; roughly 85% are singletons and the top ten take roughly 5%. The sample consisted of peripheral blood. The receptor set was obtained from a man in his fifties with COVID-19, enrolled during active disease. The CDR3 runs from the conserved cysteine through the conserved F or W. Only part of the rows carry a size: once, few, many, or a class if the clone is expanded.

j_call clone_size v_call cdr3_aa
TRBJ2-7 NA TRBV6-5 CASSYSPGFEQYF
TRBJ2-2 NA TRBV19 CASSMGHNTGELFF
TRBJ2-1 once TRBV3-1/TRBV3-2 CASSPGLAGGNEQFF
TRBJ2-5 NA TRBV5-8 CASSPRRDQETQYF
TRBJ1-4 NA TRBV5-4 CASSSRKGGGSEKLFF
TRBJ1-2 NA TRBV14 CASSQGQGAFRNYGYTF
TRBJ2-7 once TRBV9 CASSSRDRVNEQYF
TRBJ1-5 NA TRBV28 CASSLGRGPLQPQHF
TRBJ1-1 NA TRBV2 CASSARDRGRDTEAFF
TRBJ1-2 few TRBV6-1 CASSEGQGSLRGYTF
TRBJ2-2 NA TRBV10-3 CAIRETGGGTGELFF